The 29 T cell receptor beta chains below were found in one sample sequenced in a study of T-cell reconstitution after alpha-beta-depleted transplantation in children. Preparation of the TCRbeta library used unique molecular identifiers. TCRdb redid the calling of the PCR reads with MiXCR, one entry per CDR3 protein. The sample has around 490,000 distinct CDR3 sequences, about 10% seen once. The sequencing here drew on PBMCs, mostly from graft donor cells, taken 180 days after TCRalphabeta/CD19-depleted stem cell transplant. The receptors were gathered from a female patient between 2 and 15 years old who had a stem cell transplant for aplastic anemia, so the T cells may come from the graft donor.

The CDR3 sequence: CASSLALAGGHPYNEQFF. The CDR3 DNA follows: TGTGCCAGCAGTTTAGCTCTAGCGGGAGGCCACCCCTACAATGAGCAGTTCTTC. This chain links TRBV28 with TRBJ2-1; 11 bases map to TRBD2. Looked up from germline, CDR1 is MDHEN and CDR2 is SYDVKM. CDR3 length: 18 amino acids. The J segment lost 2 bases and the V segment lost 2 bases, leaving 8 bases of the junction unmatched.

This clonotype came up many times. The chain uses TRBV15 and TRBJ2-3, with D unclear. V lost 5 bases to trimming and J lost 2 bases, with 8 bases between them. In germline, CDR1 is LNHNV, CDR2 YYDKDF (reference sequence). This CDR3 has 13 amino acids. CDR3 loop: CATSGPITDTQYF. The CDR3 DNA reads TGTGCCACCAGCGGGCCTATCACAGATACGCAGTATTTT.

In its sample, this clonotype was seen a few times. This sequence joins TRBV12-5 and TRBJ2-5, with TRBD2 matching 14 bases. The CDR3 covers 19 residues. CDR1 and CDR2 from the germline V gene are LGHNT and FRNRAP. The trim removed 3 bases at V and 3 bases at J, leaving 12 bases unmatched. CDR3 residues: CASGFPRGLAGEREETQYF. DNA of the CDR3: TGTGCTAGTGGTTTCCCAAGGGGACTAGCGGGAGAGCGGGAAGAGACCCAGTACTTC.

The CDR3 region is CASSLQEFGYGYTF. The DNA for the CDR3 is TGTGCCAGCAGCTTACAGGAGTTCGGCTATGGCTACACCTTC. The chain has TRBV7-9 and TRBJ1-2; D not resolved. CDR1 and CDR2 from the germline V gene are SEHNR and FQNEAQ (reference sequence). V was shortened by 2 bases and J by 4 bases, with 11 bases between the two germline ends. The CDR3 consists of 14 residues. Together with reference TRBV7-9 and TRBJ1-2, the CDR3 gives the full variable domain: DTGVSQNPRHKITKRGQNVTFRCDPISEHNRLYWYRQTLGQGPEFLTYFQNEAQLEKSRLLSDRFSAERPKGSFSTLEIQRTEQGDSAMYLCASSLQEFGYGYTFGSGTRLTVV.

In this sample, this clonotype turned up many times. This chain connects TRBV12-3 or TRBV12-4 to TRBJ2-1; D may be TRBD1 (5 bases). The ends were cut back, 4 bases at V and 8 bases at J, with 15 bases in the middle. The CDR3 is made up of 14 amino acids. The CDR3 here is CASSSLQVVYEQFF. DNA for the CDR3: TGTGCCAGCAGTTCCTTACAGGTCGTGTATGAGCAGTTCTTC.

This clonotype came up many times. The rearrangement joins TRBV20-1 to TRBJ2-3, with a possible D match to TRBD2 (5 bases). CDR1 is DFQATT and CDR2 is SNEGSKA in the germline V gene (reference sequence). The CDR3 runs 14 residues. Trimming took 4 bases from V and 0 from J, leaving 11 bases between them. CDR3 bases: TGCAGTGCTAATGCGGGTCTCAGCACAGATACGCAGTATTTT. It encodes CSANAGLSTDTQYF.

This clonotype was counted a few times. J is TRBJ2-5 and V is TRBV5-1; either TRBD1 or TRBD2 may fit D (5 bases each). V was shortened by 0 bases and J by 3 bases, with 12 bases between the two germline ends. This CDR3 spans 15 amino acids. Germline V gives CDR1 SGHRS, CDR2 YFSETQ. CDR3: CASSLVGAGEETQYF. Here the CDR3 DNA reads TGCGCCAGCAGCTTGGTCGGGGCGGGTGAAGAGACCCAGTACTTC.

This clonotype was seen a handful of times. The CDR3: CASSLGDRSGDTQYF. The DNA for the CDR3 is TGTGCCAGCAGCTTGGGAGACAGGTCAGGGGATACGCAGTATTTT. The chain couples TRBV11-2 to TRBJ2-3, with D possibly being TRBD1 (6 bases). The CDR3 spans 15 residues. The germline V and J ends were trimmed by 3 bases and 6 bases, with 16 bases remaining between them. Germline-derived CDR1 and CDR2 are SGHAT and FQNNGV.

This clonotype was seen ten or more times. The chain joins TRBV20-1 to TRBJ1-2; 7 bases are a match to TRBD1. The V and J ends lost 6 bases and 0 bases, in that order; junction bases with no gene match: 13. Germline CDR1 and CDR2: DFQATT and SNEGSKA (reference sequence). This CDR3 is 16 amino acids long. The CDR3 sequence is CSALGTDPRTNYGYTF. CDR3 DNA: TGCAGTGCCCTCGGGACAGACCCTCGTACTAACTATGGCTACACCTTC.

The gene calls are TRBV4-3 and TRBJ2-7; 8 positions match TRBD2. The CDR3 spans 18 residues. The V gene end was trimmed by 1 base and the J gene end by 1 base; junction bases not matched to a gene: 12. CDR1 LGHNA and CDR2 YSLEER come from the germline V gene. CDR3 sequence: CASSQGLFTSGPSYEQYF. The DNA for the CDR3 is TGCGCCAGCAGCCAAGGGCTCTTCACTAGCGGTCCTTCCTACGAGCAGTACTTC.

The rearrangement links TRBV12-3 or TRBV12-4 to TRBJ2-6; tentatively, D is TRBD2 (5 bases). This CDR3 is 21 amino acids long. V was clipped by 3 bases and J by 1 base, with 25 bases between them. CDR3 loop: CASSFPSMEREGNSGANVLTF. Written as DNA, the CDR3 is TGTGCCAGCAGTTTCCCCTCCATGGAGAGGGAAGGGAATTCTGGGGCCAACGTCCTGACTTTC.

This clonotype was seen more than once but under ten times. The CDR3 here is CASSDMTDSPLHF. The CDR3 DNA reads as TGCGCCAGCAGCGACATGACAGATTCACCCCTCCACTTT. This chain uses TRBV5-1 with TRBJ1-6; maybe TRBD1 (5 bases). Germline assignment: CDR1 SGHRS and CDR2 YFSETQ. The length of the CDR3 is 13 residues. The V end lost 4 bases, the J end lost 8 bases, and 10 bases lay between the germline ends.

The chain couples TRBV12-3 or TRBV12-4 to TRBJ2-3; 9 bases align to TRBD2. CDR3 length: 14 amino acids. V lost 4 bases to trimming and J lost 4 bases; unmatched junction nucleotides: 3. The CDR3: CASSSSGGSDTQYF. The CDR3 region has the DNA TGTGCCAGCAGTTCCAGCGGGGGGTCAGATACGCAGTATTTT.

In DNA, the CDR3 is TGTGCCAGTCTTTCTCCGGGACAGGGGAGGAATGAGCAGTTCTTC. This encodes CASLSPGQGRNEQFF. V gene TRBV19 combines with J gene TRBJ2-1; 10 bases map to TRBD1. J gave up 7 bases and V 8 bases, and 11 bases lay outside the gene matches. Germline CDR1 and CDR2: LNHDA and SQIVND (reference sequence). The CDR3 is 15 residues long.

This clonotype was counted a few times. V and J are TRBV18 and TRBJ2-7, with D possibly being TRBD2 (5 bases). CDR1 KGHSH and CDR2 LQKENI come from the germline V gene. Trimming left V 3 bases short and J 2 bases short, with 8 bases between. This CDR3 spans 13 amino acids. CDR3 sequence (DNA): TGTGCCAGCTCACCCTGGGGAGCCTACGAGCAGTACTTC. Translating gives CASSPWGAYEQYF.

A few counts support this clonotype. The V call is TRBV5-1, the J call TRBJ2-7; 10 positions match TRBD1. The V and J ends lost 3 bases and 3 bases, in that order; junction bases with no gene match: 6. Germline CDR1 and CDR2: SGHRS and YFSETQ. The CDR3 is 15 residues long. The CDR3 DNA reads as TGCGCCAGCAGCTCCCGTGGACAGGGGGACTACGAGCAGTACTTC. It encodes CASSSRGQGDYEQYF.

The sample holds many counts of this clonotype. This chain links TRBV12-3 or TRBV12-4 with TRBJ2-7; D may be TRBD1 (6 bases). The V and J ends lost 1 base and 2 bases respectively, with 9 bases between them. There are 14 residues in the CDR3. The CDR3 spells CASSLGAGAYEQYV. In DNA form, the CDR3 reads TGTGCCAGCAGTTTAGGAGCAGGGGCCTACGAGCAGTACGTC.

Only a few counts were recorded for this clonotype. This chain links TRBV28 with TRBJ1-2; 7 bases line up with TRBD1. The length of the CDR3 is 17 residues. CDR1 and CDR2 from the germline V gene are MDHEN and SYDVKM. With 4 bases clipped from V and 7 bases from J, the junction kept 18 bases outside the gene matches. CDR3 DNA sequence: TGTGCCAGCAGTTCCTCGGGACAGTATGGTTTAAGGAGTGGCTACACCTTC. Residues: CASSSSGQYGLRSGYTF.

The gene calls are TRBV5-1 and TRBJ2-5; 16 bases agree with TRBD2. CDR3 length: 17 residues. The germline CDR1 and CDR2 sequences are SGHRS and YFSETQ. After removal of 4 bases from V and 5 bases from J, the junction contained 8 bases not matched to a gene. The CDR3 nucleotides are TGCGCCAGCAGCCCGGGACTAGCGGGGGGGCGGATCGAGACCCAGTACTTC. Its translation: CASSPGLAGGRIETQYF.

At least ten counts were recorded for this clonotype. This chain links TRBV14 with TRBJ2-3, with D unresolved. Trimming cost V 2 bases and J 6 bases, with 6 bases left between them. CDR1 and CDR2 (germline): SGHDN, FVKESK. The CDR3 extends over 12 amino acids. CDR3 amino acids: CASSQRPDTQYF. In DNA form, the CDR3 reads TGTGCCAGCAGCCAAAGACCGGATACGCAGTATTTT.

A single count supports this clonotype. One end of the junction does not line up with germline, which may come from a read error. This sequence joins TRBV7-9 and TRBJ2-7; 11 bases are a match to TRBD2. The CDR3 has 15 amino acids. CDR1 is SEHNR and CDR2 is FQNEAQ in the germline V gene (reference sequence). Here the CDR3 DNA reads TGTGCCAACAGCTCCTGGACTAGCGGGCTATACGAGCAGTACTTC. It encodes CANSSWTSGLYEQYF.

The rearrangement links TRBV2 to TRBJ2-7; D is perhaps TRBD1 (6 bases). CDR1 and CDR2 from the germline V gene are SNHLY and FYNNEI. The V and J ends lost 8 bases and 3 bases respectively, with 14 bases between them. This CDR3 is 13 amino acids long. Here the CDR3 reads CASSGTFLYEQYF. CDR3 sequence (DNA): TGTGCCAGCTCCGGGACATTTCTCTACGAGCAGTACTTC.

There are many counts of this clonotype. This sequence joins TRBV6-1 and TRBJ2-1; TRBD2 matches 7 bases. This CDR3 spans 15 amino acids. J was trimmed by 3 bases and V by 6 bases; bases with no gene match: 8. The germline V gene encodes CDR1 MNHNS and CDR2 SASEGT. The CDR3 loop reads CASRPAGLNYNEQFF. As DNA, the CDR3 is TGTGCCAGCAGGCCGGCGGGACTAAACTACAATGAGCAGTTCTTC.

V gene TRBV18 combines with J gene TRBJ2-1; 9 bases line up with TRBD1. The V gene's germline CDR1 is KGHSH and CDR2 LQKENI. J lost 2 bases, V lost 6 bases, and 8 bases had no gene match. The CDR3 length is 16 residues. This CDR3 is CASSSDRGAPYNEQFF. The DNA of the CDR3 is TGTGCCAGCTCCTCCGACAGGGGGGCCCCCTACAATGAGCAGTTCTTC.

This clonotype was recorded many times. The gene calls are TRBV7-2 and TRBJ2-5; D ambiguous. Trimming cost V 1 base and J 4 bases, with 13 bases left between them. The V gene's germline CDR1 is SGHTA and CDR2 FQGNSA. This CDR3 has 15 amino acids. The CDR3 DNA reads TGTGCCAGCAGCTTAGTTTCCGGGTCCGGAGAGACCCAGTACTTC. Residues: CASSLVSGSGETQYF.

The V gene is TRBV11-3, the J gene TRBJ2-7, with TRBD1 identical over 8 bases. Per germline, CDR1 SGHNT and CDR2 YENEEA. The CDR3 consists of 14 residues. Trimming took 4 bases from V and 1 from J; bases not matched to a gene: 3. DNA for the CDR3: TGTGCCAGCAGCTCACAGGGGGGATCCTACGAGCAGTACGTC. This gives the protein CASSSQGGSYEQYV.

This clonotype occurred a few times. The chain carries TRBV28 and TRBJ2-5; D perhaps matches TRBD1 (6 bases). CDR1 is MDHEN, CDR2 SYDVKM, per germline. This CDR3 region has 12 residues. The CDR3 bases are TGTGCATGGGGGCGTCCGGAAGAGACCCAGTACTTC. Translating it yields CAWGRPEETQYF.

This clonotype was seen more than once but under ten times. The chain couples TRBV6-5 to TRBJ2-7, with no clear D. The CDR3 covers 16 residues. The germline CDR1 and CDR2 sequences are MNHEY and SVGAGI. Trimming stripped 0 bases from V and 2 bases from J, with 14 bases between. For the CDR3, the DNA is TGTGCCAGCAGTTACTCGATACCGGACGGAGCCTACGAGCAGTACTTC. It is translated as CASSYSIPDGAYEQYF.

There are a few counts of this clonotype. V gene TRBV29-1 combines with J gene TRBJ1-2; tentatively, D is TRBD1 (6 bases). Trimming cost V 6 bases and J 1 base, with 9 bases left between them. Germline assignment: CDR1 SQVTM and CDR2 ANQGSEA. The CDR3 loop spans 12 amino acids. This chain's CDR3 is CSVRTVNYGYTF. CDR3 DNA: TGCAGCGTACGGACAGTTAACTATGGCTACACCTTC.